The rows below give T cell receptor beta chains drawn from one sample of a study of T cell responses to AZD1222 COVID-19 vaccine. Repertoires were generated with immunoSEQ multiplex PCR, while TCRdb's copy carries only in-frame clones and drops some. This sample has about 150,000 clones, with 80% to 90% found just once. Sequencing was performed on peripheral blood, taken on day 0 of AZD1222 vaccination. The receptors shown here come from an adult in good health. Both conserved end residues are part of each CDR3. Each record gives: CDR3 DNA, CDR3 protein, J gene, clone size, D gene, V gene. The D gene is left open where the match is weak. A row's size may be missing; if present it is once, few, many or a size class.

DNA: TGTGCCAGCAGCTTAGCGCAGGGGATGAGGACCCAGTACTTC; CDR3: CASSLAQGMRTQYF; J: TRBJ2-5; size: .; D: .; V: TRBV7-8
DNA: TGTGCCAGCAGCCAAAACACCGGGGAGCTGTTTTTT; CDR3: CASSQNTGELFF; J: TRBJ2-2; size: .; D: .; V: TRBV3-1/TRBV3-2
DNA: TGTGCCAGCAGTTTACCCTCGTCGACAGGGAGTGGTTTCTACGAGCAGTACTTC; CDR3: CASSLPSSTGSGFYEQYF; J: TRBJ2-7; size: .; D: TRBD1; V: TRBV28
DNA: TGTGCCAGCAGCCAAGACCAGGGAACTGAAGCTTTCTTT; CDR3: CASSQDQGTEAFF; J: TRBJ1-1; size: .; D: .; V: TRBV3-1/TRBV3-2
DNA: TGTGCCAGCACCCAGGGACGTTCCGGGGAGCTGTTTTTT; CDR3: CASTQGRSGELFF; J: TRBJ2-2; size: .; D: .; V: TRBV6-5
DNA: TGCGCCAGCAGCCAAGATCACGGAGGGTCCGTCTGGGAGACCCAGTACTTC; CDR3: CASSQDHGGSVWETQYF; J: TRBJ2-5; size: .; D: .; V: TRBV4-3
DNA: TGTGCCAGCAGCGGACAGGGGTTCTATGGCTACACCTTC; CDR3: CASSGQGFYGYTF; J: TRBJ1-2; size: few; D: TRBD1; V: TRBV7-2
DNA: TGTGCCAGCAGCTTAGCGCACCGCCTGAACACTGAAGCTTTCTTT; CDR3: CASSLAHRLNTEAFF; J: TRBJ1-1; size: .; D: .; V: TRBV7-2
DNA: TGTGCCACCAGCAGAGATTTTCACGGGACAGGGGACTACACCTTC; CDR3: CATSRDFHGTGDYTF; J: TRBJ1-2; size: .; D: TRBD1; V: TRBV15
DNA: TGCGCCAGCAGCCAAGCAGGAGGGAGGGAGACCCAGTACTTC; CDR3: CASSQAGGRETQYF; J: TRBJ2-5; size: few; D: .; V: TRBV4-3
DNA: TGTGCCAGCACGGGGGGGTTCCAGCCCCAGCATTTT; CDR3: CASTGGFQPQHF; J: TRBJ1-5; size: .; D: .; V: TRBV2
DNA: TGTGCCAGCAGTTTTGGCGCGGGGGGGCCTTACGAGCAGTACTTC; CDR3: CASSFGAGGPYEQYF; J: TRBJ2-7; size: .; D: TRBD2; V: TRBV27
DNA: TGCGCCAGCAGCCCCCGAGCCGGGGGCCGGTCCACAGATACGCAGTATTTT; CDR3: CASSPRAGGRSTDTQYF; J: TRBJ2-3; size: .; D: .; V: TRBV4-3